These T cell receptor beta chains were read from a single sample in a study of regulatory and conventional T cells in RAG deficiency. TCRdb's copy holds only in-frame clones and misses some; the assay was immunoSEQ multiplex PCR. The data show tens of thousands of clones, 70% to 90% seen once. The same data also contributed to another study, on regulatory T cells.

The sequenced sample was CD8+ T cells sorted from blood. The source of these receptors is a human donor in good health. Each CDR3 is given with its conserved first and last residue. D genes are given only for firm matches. Only some rows state a clone size, as once, few, many or a class for expanded clones.

d_call,clone_size,v_call,j_call,cdr3_aa,cdr3_nt
NA,NA,TRBV5-6,TRBJ2-1,CASRTGTTYNEQFF,TGTGCCAGCAGAACCGGGACCACATACAATGAGCAGTTCTTC
TRBD2,NA,TRBV15,TRBJ2-7,CATSPGGIRYEQYF,TGTGCCACCAGCCCGGGAGGAATTCGCTACGAGCAGTACTTC
NA,NA,TRBV6-1,TRBJ2-3,CASSATDSTDTQYF,TGTGCCAGCAGTGCCACGGATAGCACAGATACGCAGTATTTT
NA,NA,TRBV28,TRBJ1-2,CASSTGFLHGYTF,TGTGCCAGCAGCACAGGTTTCCTTCATGGCTACACCTTC
NA,NA,TRBV9,TRBJ1-2,CASSVAGTLNYGYTF,TGTGCCAGCAGCGTAGCCGGGACACTTAACTATGGCTACACCTTC
NA,NA,TRBV19,TRBJ1-1,CASSGEGVRTEAFF,TGTGCCAGTAGTGGAGAGGGGGTCCGGACTGAAGCTTTCTTT
NA,NA,TRBV6-1,TRBJ1-2,CASSEGGAWGLAYGYTF,TGTGCCAGCAGTGAGGGCGGAGCTTGGGGGCTTGCCTATGGCTACACCTTC
NA,NA,TRBV6-1,TRBJ2-1,CASSPQIVRGGEQFF,TGTGCCAGCAGTCCCCAGATTGTACGGGGAGGTGAGCAGTTCTTC
NA,NA,TRBV11-2,TRBJ1-1,CASGRANTEAFF,TGTGCCAGCGGCAGAGCGAACACTGAAGCTTTCTTT
NA,NA,TRBV5-8,TRBJ2-7,CASSLWGEPFEQYF,TGTGCCAGCAGCTTGTGGGGAGAGCCCTTCGAGCAGTACTTC
NA,NA,TRBV5-4,TRBJ2-2,CASSLGMDGELFF,TGTGCCAGCAGCTTGGGGATGGACGGGGAGCTGTTTTTT
NA,NA,TRBV28,TRBJ2-7,CASSRLGRKGEQYF,TGTGCCAGCAGTCGGTTGGGCCGAAAGGGAGAGCAGTACTTC
TRBD2,once,TRBV7-9,TRBJ2-3,CASSSQNAGGGPNTQYF,TGTGCCAGCAGCTCCCAGAATGCGGGGGGGGGCCCCAATACGCAGTATTTT
NA,few,TRBV25-1,TRBJ2-3,CASSGSRVTDTQYF,TGTGCCAGCAGTGGATCAAGGGTTACAGATACGCAGTATTTT
TRBD1,NA,TRBV7-8,TRBJ1-2,CASSSRQGAPTNYGYTF,TGTGCCAGCAGCTCGCGACAGGGGGCCCCCACAAACTATGGCTACACCTTC
NA,NA,TRBV5-5,TRBJ2-2,CASSFSLSGVGTGELFF,TGTGCCAGCAGCTTTAGTCTTTCCGGGGTTGGTACCGGGGAGCTGTTTTTT
TRBD1,NA,TRBV14,TRBJ2-7,CASSQDRPNEQYF,TGTGCCAGCAGCCAGGACAGGCCAAACGAGCAGTACTTC
TRBD1,NA,TRBV5-1,TRBJ1-1,CASSLSGTGNTEAFF,TGCGCCAGCAGCTTGAGTGGGACAGGGAACACTGAAGCTTTCTTT
NA,NA,TRBV5-1,TRBJ2-7,CASSLDSTSPYEQYF,TGCGCCAGCAGCTTGGACTCAACAAGCCCCTACGAGCAGTACTTC
NA,NA,TRBV19,TRBJ1-1,CASSWDGNTEAFF,TGTGCCAGTAGCTGGGACGGGAACACTGAAGCTTTCTTT
NA,NA,TRBV2,TRBJ2-7,CASSGPRSDEQYF,TGCGCCAGCAGTGGTCCGAGGTCCGACGAGCAGTACTTC
TRBD2,once,TRBV4-1,TRBJ2-3,CASSQESGSGDTDTQYF,TGCGCCAGCAGCCAAGAGTCCGGGAGCGGGGACACAGATACGCAGTATTTT